The clone carrying this T cell receptor beta chain was picked up one time. The data derive from a study of glioma-infiltrating T cells after dendritic cell vaccination. The repertoire was sequenced with immunoSEQ multiplex PCR; TCRdb's copy has only in-frame clones and lacks some. The sample consists of approximately 50,000 clones, over 75% of them appearing once. The germline V gene encodes CDR1 SGHTA and CDR2 FQGNSA. This CDR3 contains 16 residues. After removal of 5 bases from V and 2 bases from J, the junction contained 9 bases not matched to a gene. Stated time point: after dendritic cell vaccination, including at tumor progression/relapse.

The source is a human donor with glioblastoma. The rearrangement uses TRBV7-2 and TRBJ2-3; 8 bases match TRBD2. Source: blood, taken after dendritic cell vaccination. The CDR3 region is CASSQTGGGPTDTQYF. The CDR3 DNA sequence: TGTGCCAGCAGCCAGACTGGCGGGGGGCCCACAGATACGCAGTATTTT. The entire variable domain, with the rest obtained from reference TRBV7-2 and TRBJ2-3, is as follows: GAGVSQSPSNKVTEKGKDVELRCDPISGHTALYWYRQSLGQGLEFLIYFQGNSAPDKSGLPSDRFSAERTGGSVSTLTIQRTQQEDSAVYLCASSQTGGGPTDTQYFGPGTRLTVL.